This T cell receptor (beta chain) was retrieved from a study of shared T cell receptors in the human thymus (dated by TCRdb to the early 2020s). A note on the overall study: The study investigated the way shared, self-reactive T-cell receptor alpha chains are produced in the human thymus.

To prepare the library, the immunoSEQ multiplex PCR assay was applied. As stored in TCRdb, this immuneACCESS dataset retains in-frame rearrangements with V and J assigned. A fraction of the clones does not appear; measured against another copy, unresolved V genes explain less than half of the discrepancy, and the remainder lacks a known reason. The sample table lists roughly 660,000 clones, roughly 90% of them with a count of one. The ten largest clones add up to about 0.01% of the sample. Based on the germline V gene, the CDR1 and CDR2 sequences are SGHVS and FNYEAQ. Spanning cysteine to phenylalanine, the CDR3 consists of 19 amino acids. Left in the record is the CDR3 DNA by itself, 57 bases read in frame from the first base. V trim: 4 bases; J trim: 5 bases; unmatched bases: 21. Regarding this clone: Its cognate antigen has yet to be identified. No base qualities exist here, and no much larger clone lies one base off it.

This sample was shared with a second study, whose subject was human thymus T cells. As described in the second report: In Finland, the donors were immunologically healthy infants who were having open corrective cardiac surgery for congenital heart defects. The thymus tissue came from surgical resects taken out during corrective cardiac surgery. Usage of V and J gene segments appeared to be biased in both the thymic and the peripheral blood repertoires. The related research found that thymic TCR repertoires overlapped highly between unrelated individuals. The study used under 10 infant thymus samples plus four related peripheral blood samples to characterize TCR alpha and beta repertoires. The infant donors were roughly 7 to 244 days old, and the cohort included five to seven males and a couple of females. After being mechanically released from the tissue, thymocytes were kept at -70 degrees C in pellets of about 8.5-32 million cells. A QIAsymphony instrument was used to extract genomic DNA from the frozen cell pellets. The immunoSEQ multiplex PCR assay was used to amplify the TCRB and TCRAD loci from a standardized quantity of quality-controlled genomic DNA. The amplicons covered the V(D)J region and were long enough to include the CDR3 and to identify the V and J genes. The commercial immunoSEQ service was used to sequence amplicons on an Illumina platform. Primer bias and sequencing errors were corrected as previously described, and TCRAD and TCRB were defined on the basis of the IMGT database. immunoSEQ Analyzer 3.0 and VDJTools were used for repertoire analysis, which covered basic statistics, V/J segment usage, diversity estimates, rarefaction and pairwise overlap. Diversity was estimated using the Chao1, ChaoE, Efron-Thisted, Shannon and inverse Simpson indices, and was also estimated on datasets down-sampled to the size of the smallest sample. Repertoire overlap was assessed by strict matching of CDR3 nucleotide sequence, V gene and J gene, and clustering was done by Jaccard-based multidimensional scaling. On average, roughly 800,000 unique TCRB clonotypes were obtained from thymus samples, compared with around 78,000 from blood samples.

The origin of this receptor is a boy in the first two years of life with a congenital heart defect. Donor details come from another sample of the same person, matched by shared clones. Sequencing was carried out using thymocytes. The chain employs TRBV7-6 and TRBJ2-3; TRBD2 lines up with 7 middle nucleotides. The CDR3 amino acid sequence is: CASSYSEGQAGRLGDTQYF. The nucleotides read TGTGCCAGCAGCTATTCTGAGGGGCAAGCGGGAAGGTTAGGAGATACGCAGTATTTT.